The clone carrying this T cell receptor beta chain showed up just a few times. This specimen belongs to a study of human T cells and chemical hapten exposure. During construction of the library, unique molecular identifiers were attached to individual cDNA molecules for quantitative, reproducible TCR counting. TCRdb recomputed calls from the RACE reads with MiXCR, one row per CDR3 protein. The repertoire holds 35,000 to 55,000 distinct CDR3 sequences, about 9.6% seen once, with 11% to 15% in the top ten. The time point here: patch test 2, 6 weeks after DPC sensitization. Treatment indicated: therapeutic diphenylcyclopropenone sensitization with weekly scalp DPC. From whole blood left unfractionated, total RNA was extracted. CDR3 length: 16 residues. Between the trimmed V and J ends, which lost 4 bases and 3 bases, there was a span of 19 bases. Germline CDR1 and CDR2: LGHDT and YNNKEL (reference sequence).

The sequencing here drew on whole blood, taken in connection with sensitization to the hapten diphenylcyclopropenone (DPC). The receptor's source is a woman in her thirties with alopecia areata. Some clones in this sample may be carry-over from other donors' samples. The rearrangement joins TRBV3-1 to TRBJ2-7; D gene unclear. The CDR3 sequence is CASSPQKSTYLYEQYF. The CDR3 DNA is TGTGCCAGCAGCCCCCAGAAATCGACATACCTCTACGAGCAGTACTTC.